The 27 T cell receptor beta chains below were found in one sample sequenced in a study of blood T cell repertoires in COVID-19. Generated by immunoSEQ multiplex PCR, the TCRdb table keeps only in-frame clones and is missing some. The sample records approximately 180,000 clones, about 90% being singletons. Sequences were obtained from peripheral blood. These receptors were obtained from a man aged 40-55 years with active or convalescent COVID-19.

This chain joins TRBV5-1 and TRBJ1-5; D not resolved. The V gene lost 5 bases and the J gene lost 0 bases, with 6 bases spanning the gap. Germline V lookup: CDR1 SGHRS, CDR2 YFSETQ. This CDR3 has 13 amino acids. Written as DNA, the CDR3 is TGCGCCAGCAGAGTAGATAGCAATCAGCCCCAGCATTTT. Translation gives CASRVDSNQPQHF.

Concerning this clone itself: Other DNA sequences in this sample translate to the same CDR3. The chain recombines TRBV5-1 with TRBJ1-1; D not certain. The V end was cut by 0 bases, the J end by 2 bases, with 8 bases between. From germline, CDR1 is SGHRS and CDR2 YFSETQ. The CDR3 covers 14 residues. Here the CDR3 DNA reads TGCGCCAGCAGCTTGGCCGGTCCTAACACTGAAGCTTTCTTT. Encoded protein: CASSLAGPNTEAFF.

This clone was counted a few times. The rearrangement uses TRBV18 and TRBJ1-5; D is uncertain. Per the germline V gene, CDR1 is KGHSH and CDR2 is LQKENI. Trimming left V 3 bases short and J 0 bases short, with 9 bases between. The CDR3 loop spans 15 amino acids. The CDR3 here is CASSPEAISNQPQHF. The DNA for the CDR3 is TGTGCCAGCTCACCGGAGGCCATTAGCAATCAGCCCCAGCATTTT.

The rearrangement joins TRBV2 to TRBJ2-1; TRBD2 matches at 14 bases. V shed 6 bases, J shed 9 bases, and the junction held 10 bases outside the gene matches. The CDR3 runs to 16 residues. From germline, CDR1 is SNHLY and CDR2 FYNNEI. The CDR3 nucleotides are TGTGCCAGCAGAGATAGGGGACTAGCGGGGGTTGGTGAGCAGTTCTTC. Amino acid sequence: CASRDRGLAGVGEQFF.

This rearrangement joins TRBV7-8 to TRBJ2-1; 10 nucleotides line up with TRBD2. Unmatched junction bases numbered 4, after V lost 3 bases and J lost 5 bases. Looked up from germline, CDR1 is SGHVS and CDR2 is FQNEAQ. The CDR3 extends over 15 amino acids. For the CDR3, the DNA is TGTGCCAGCAGCTTTCCGGGACTAGCGAACAATGAGCAGTTCTTC. Its translation: CASSFPGLANNEQFF.

The chain uses TRBV5-6 and TRBJ1-2, with 9 bases lining up with TRBD1. The CDR3 is made up of 15 amino acids. The V and J ends lost 4 bases and 5 bases, in that order; junction bases with no gene match: 9. Germline CDR1 is SGHDT and CDR2 is YYEEEE. Written as DNA, the CDR3 is TGTGCCAGCAGCCCTGCGGGACAGGGAAGATATGGCTACACCTTC. Protein product: CASSPAGQGRYGYTF.

For this clone: Distinct nucleotide sequences in the sample also encode this CDR3. The V call is TRBV3-1 (or the pseudogene TRBV3-2), the J call TRBJ2-1; maybe TRBD2 (6 bases). Trimming left V 3 bases short and J 4 bases short, with 10 bases between. CDR1 and CDR2 from the germline V gene are LGHDT and YNNKEL (reference sequence). CDR3 size: 14 residues. CDR3 amino acids: CASSQAGGYNEQFF. Here the CDR3 DNA reads TGTGCCAGCAGCCAGGCCGGGGGTTACAATGAGCAGTTCTTC.

The chain has TRBV6-1 and TRBJ2-7; TRBD2 might be the D (6 bases). There are 13 residues in the CDR3. Germline loops: CDR1 MNHNS, CDR2 SASEGT. The V end lost 2 bases, the J end lost 4 bases, and 9 bases lay between the germline ends. The DNA for the CDR3 is TGTGCCAGCAGTGAACTGCGGGGATACGAGCAGTACTTC. The encoded protein is CASSELRGYEQYF.

This chain uses TRBV7-3 with TRBJ1-1; the match to TRBD1 covers 9 bases. V was clipped by 8 bases and J by 5 bases; unmatched bases: 3. The germline gives CDR1 SGHTA, CDR2 FQGTGA. CDR3 length: 12 residues. The CDR3 here is CASGQGKTEAFF. The DNA of the CDR3 is TGTGCCAGCGGACAGGGGAAAACTGAAGCTTTCTTT. The full variable domain, its missing parts supplied by reference TRBV7-3 and TRBJ1-1, is GAGVSQTPSNKVTEKGKYVELRCDPISGHTALYWYRQSLGQGPEFLIYFQGTGAADDSGLPNDRFFAVRPEGSVSTLKIQRTERGDSAVYLCASGQGKTEAFFGQGTRLTVV.

The chain uses TRBV6-4 and TRBJ2-6; D unresolved. Germline V CDR1 and CDR2: MRHNA, SNTAGT. This CDR3 contains 16 residues. V was clipped by 3 bases and J by 0 bases, with 9 bases between them. The CDR3 reads CASSETRASGANVLTF. The CDR3 DNA is TGTGCCAGCAGTGAGACACGAGCCTCTGGGGCCAACGTCCTGACTTTC.

The rearrangement links TRBV5-5 to TRBJ1-2; tentatively, D is TRBD1 (5 bases). In germline, CDR1 is SGHKS, CDR2 YYEKEE (reference sequence). Trimming removed 3 bases at V and 10 bases at J, with 22 bases between. This CDR3 region has 15 residues. The CDR3 DNA reads TGTGCCAGCAGCTGCCGAACAGGAATAACTATGACCTACACCTTC. Protein: CASSCRTGITMTYTF.

The chain uses TRBV7-2 and TRBJ1-2; 8 bases are a match to TRBD1. Germline V gene lookup returns CDR1 SGHTA and CDR2 FQGNSA. This CDR3 comprises 15 residues. Unmatched junction bases numbered 4, after V lost 4 bases and J lost 0 bases. CDR3: CASSSTQGANYGYTF. CDR3 nucleotide sequence: TGTGCCAGCAGCTCAACACAGGGGGCTAACTATGGCTACACCTTC.

Remarks on this clone: The sample contains more than one DNA sequence encoding this CDR3. CDR3 in amino acids: CASSERQGSGNTIYF. DNA for the CDR3: TGTGCCAGCAGTGAACGACAGGGCTCTGGAAACACCATATATTTT. This chain links TRBV2 with TRBJ1-3; 7 bases agree with TRBD1. CDR3 length: 15 amino acids. Germline-derived CDR1 and CDR2 are SNHLY and FYNNEI. The trim removed 2 bases at V and 0 bases at J, leaving 1 base unmatched.

Written as DNA, the CDR3 is TGTGCCAGCAGTTACCGGTTGCAGCGCACCGGGGAGCTGTTTTTT. It yields the protein CASSYRLQRTGELFF. The V call is TRBV6-2 or TRBV6-3, the J call TRBJ2-2; D unclear. Germline V gives CDR1 MNHEY, CDR2 SVGEGT. Trimming cost V 2 bases and J 4 bases, with 11 bases left between them. CDR3 length: 15 residues.

The chain couples TRBV4-2 to TRBJ2-1; 11 bases are shared with TRBD2. CDR1 and CDR2 from the germline V gene are LGHNA and YNFKEQ. V lost 0 bases to trimming and J lost 4 bases; unmatched junction nucleotides: 2. CDR3 length: 16 amino acids. CDR3 loop: CASSQETSGGYNEQFF. In nucleotides, the CDR3 is TGTGCCAGCAGCCAAGAAACTAGCGGGGGATACAATGAGCAGTTCTTC.

This chain links TRBV28 with TRBJ1-5; D call uncertain. Germline CDR1 is MDHEN and CDR2 is SYDVKM. There are 15 residues in the CDR3. Trimming removed 7 bases from V and 5 bases from J, with 18 bases in between. Here the CDR3 DNA reads TGTGCCAGCACCCCTGGCGGGATATCGGATCAGCCCCAGCATTTT. This gives the protein CASTPGGISDQPQHF. The variable domain in full, completed from reference TRBV28 and TRBJ1-5, reads DVKVTQSSRYLVKRTGEKVFLECVQDMDHENMFWYRQDPGLGLRLIYFSYDVKMKEKGDIPEGYSVSREKKERFSLILESASTNQTSMYLCASTPGGISDQPQHFGDGTRLSIL.

V is TRBV19 and J is TRBJ1-6, with no clear D. The CDR3 has 19 amino acids. CDR1 and CDR2 from the germline V gene are LNHDA and SQIVND (reference sequence). Trimming removed 5 bases at V and 2 bases at J, with 22 bases between. The CDR3 coding sequence is TGTGCCAGTAGTGCTAGTTGGTCCAAGCAGATACCCTATAATTCACCCCTCCACTTT. This gives the protein CASSASWSKQIPYNSPLHF.

The V call is TRBV9, the J call TRBJ2-5, with 11 nucleotides matching TRBD2. V was clipped by 0 bases and J by 4 bases; unmatched bases: 2. The CDR3 loop spans 15 amino acids. Per the germline V gene, CDR1 is SGDLS and CDR2 is YYNGEE. CDR3 loop: CASSVGGLAAETQYF. The CDR3 coding sequence is TGTGCCAGCAGCGTAGGGGGACTAGCGGCAGAGACCCAGTACTTC.

J is TRBJ2-1 and V is TRBV4-2, with TRBD2 matching 7 bases. The CDR3 length is 14 residues. Per germline, CDR1 LGHNA and CDR2 YNFKEQ. The V and J ends lost 2 bases and 10 bases, in that order; junction bases with no gene match: 8. DNA for the CDR3: TGTGCCAGCAGCCAATTTGGCGGGGGACCCGAGCAGTTCTTC. Translation: CASSQFGGGPEQFF.

This sequence joins TRBV11-2 and TRBJ1-1; D remains unclear. The germline V gene encodes CDR1 SGHAT and CDR2 FQNNGV. V lost 0 bases to trimming and J lost 9 bases, with 14 bases between them. The length of the CDR3 is 14 residues. The CDR3 protein is CASSLEGWGGKAFF. The CDR3 DNA follows: TGTGCCAGCAGCTTAGAGGGTTGGGGAGGAAAAGCTTTCTTT.

The gene calls are TRBV11-3 and TRBJ1-1, with 8 bases identical to TRBD1. The CDR3 is 17 residues long. V lost 4 bases and J lost 1; bases outside the gene matches: 11. In germline, CDR1 is SGHNT, CDR2 YENEEA. The CDR3 here is CASSYGGTGTGNTEAFF. The CDR3 DNA is TGTGCCAGCAGCTATGGGGGTACCGGGACAGGGAACACTGAAGCTTTCTTT.

The chain joins TRBV30 to TRBJ1-1, with D possibly being TRBD1 (5 bases). The germline V gene has CDR1 GTSNPN and CDR2 SVGIG (reference sequence). The length of the CDR3 is 13 residues. The V and J ends lost 2 bases and 1 base respectively, with 8 bases between them. This CDR3 is CAWSFTGNTEAFF. Here the CDR3 DNA reads TGTGCCTGGAGTTTTACAGGGAACACTGAAGCTTTCTTT.

The chain carries TRBV6-6 and TRBJ1-1; 7 bases agree with TRBD1. In germline, CDR1 is MNHNY, CDR2 SVGAGI (reference sequence). With 6 bases clipped from V and 1 base from J, the junction kept 2 bases outside the gene matches. This CDR3 has 13 amino acids. The CDR3 protein is CASRDRTNTEAFF. CDR3 DNA sequence: TGTGCCAGCAGGGACAGGACGAACACTGAAGCTTTCTTT.

This chain uses TRBV30 with TRBJ2-7; TRBD1 agrees at 7 bases. Germline-derived CDR1 and CDR2 are GTSNPN and SVGIG (reference sequence). CDR3 length: 21 amino acids. V lost 2 bases to trimming and J lost 6 bases; unmatched junction nucleotides: 31. CDR3 sequence reads: CAWSSPGTERNLMAWVCEQYF. For the CDR3, the DNA is TGTGCCTGGAGTTCTCCCGGGACAGAAAGGAACCTCATGGCCTGGGTATGCGAGCAGTACTTC.

The chain joins TRBV2 to TRBJ1-5; possibly TRBD1 for D (6 bases). Germline V gives CDR1 SNHLY, CDR2 FYNNEI. V lost 0 bases to trimming and J lost 6 bases, with 9 bases between them. The CDR3 loop spans 14 amino acids. For the CDR3, the DNA is TGTGCCAGCAGTGAAGCCACAGGGAGTCAGCCCCAGCATTTT. This translates into CASSEATGSQPQHF.

The chain has TRBV7-6 and TRBJ2-2; D gene ambiguous. The CDR3 is made up of 14 amino acids. The germline gives CDR1 SGHVS, CDR2 FNYEAQ. The ends were cut back, 0 bases at V and 5 bases at J, with 7 bases in the middle. The CDR3 bases are TGTGCCAGCAGCTTAGCGTTGAGGACCGGGGAGCTGTTTTTT. Translation gives CASSLALRTGELFF. Drawing the rest from reference TRBV7-6 and TRBJ2-2, the complete variable domain is GAGVSQSPRYKVTKRGQDVALRCDPISGHVSLYWYRQALGQGPEFLTYFNYEAQQDKSGLPNDRFSAERPEGSISTLTIQRTEQRDSAMYRCASSLALRTGELFFGEGSRLTVL.

The chain joins TRBV7-2 to TRBJ1-2, with no clear D. Trimming removed 1 base at V and 5 bases at J, with 14 bases between. Germline V lookup: CDR1 SGHTA, CDR2 FQGNSA. This CDR3 comprises 15 residues. DNA of the CDR3: TGTGCCAGCAGCTTAGGAGGGTTGACCCCGTATGGCTACACCTTC. Translation: CASSLGGLTPYGYTF.